What follows are 18 T cell receptor beta chains derived from one specimen sequenced in a study of T cell repertoires in cytomegalovirus infection. TCRdb re-called the reads through MiXCR, storing one row per CDR3 protein. The sample holds 650,000 to 900,000 distinct CDR3 sequences, roughly 29% seen once. Their cognate antigens are unknown. The material was cultured CD8+ T cells from PBMCs, obtained from culture after CMV antigen stimulation. The receptors shown here come from a human donor in good health (CMV status not recorded). Some clones in this sample may be carry-over from other donors' samples.

This clonotype has at least ten counts. The chain combines TRBV7-2 with TRBJ2-7; 10 positions agree with TRBD1. Germline lookup yields CDR1 SGHTA and CDR2 FQGNSA. CDR3 length equals 15 residues. J was trimmed by 7 bases and V by 4 bases; bases with no gene match: 10. The CDR3 region is CASSSRDRGGREQYF. The DNA of the CDR3 is TGTGCCAGCAGCTCCCGGGACAGGGGAGGGCGGGAGCAGTACTTC.

The chain joins TRBV19 to TRBJ1-2; TRBD1 agrees at 7 bases. Germline V lookup: CDR1 LNHDA, CDR2 SQIVND (reference sequence). The CDR3 is made up of 15 amino acids. The V gene end was trimmed by 3 bases and the J gene end by 9 bases; junction bases not matched to a gene: 13. The CDR3 bases are TGTGCCAGTAGTATTTCTCGGACAGGCGGGCGCAGCTACACCTTC. This translates into CASSISRTGGRSYTF. The whole variable domain, remainder taken from reference TRBV19 and TRBJ1-2, is DGGITQSPKYLFRKEGQNVTLSCEQNLNHDAMYWYRQDPGQGLRLIYYSQIVNDFQKGDIAEGYSVSREKKESFPLTVTSAQKNPTAFYLCASSISRTGGRSYTFGSGTRLTVV.

This clonotype was counted between two and nine times. This chain uses TRBV7-9 with TRBJ1-6; D perhaps matches TRBD1 (6 bases). This CDR3 has 14 amino acids. Looked up from germline, CDR1 is SEHNR and CDR2 is FQNEAQ (reference sequence). The CDR3 DNA is TGTGCGACCAACATAGGGGGGGGGAATTCACCCCTCCACTTT. Translating gives CATNIGGGNSPLHF.

This clonotype was recorded a few times. The CDR3 nucleotides are TGTGCCACCAGCAGTCAGGGGGACTGGGATACGCAGTATTTT. Protein product: CATSSQGDWDTQYF. The gene calls are TRBV15 and TRBJ2-3; weak D call: TRBD1 (7 bases). In germline, CDR1 is LNHNV, CDR2 YYDKDF (reference sequence). Trimming took 3 bases from V and 6 from J, leaving 13 bases between them. This CDR3 contains 14 residues.

This clonotype was seen repeatedly, ten times or more. V usage is TRBV7-9 and J usage is TRBJ2-2; D could derive from TRBD1 or TRBD2 (6 bases each). The CDR3 contains 17 residues. V lost 5 bases, J lost 2 bases, and 18 bases lay in between. Germline V lookup: CDR1 SEHNR, CDR2 FQNEAQ (reference sequence). DNA of the CDR3: TGTGCCAGCAGCACCCGGCGGGGACAAACTAACACCGGGGAGCTGTTTTTT. Translation gives CASSTRRGQTNTGELFF.

V is TRBV6-1 and J is TRBJ1-5, with 8 bases that match TRBD1. Trimming removed 2 bases from V and 7 bases from J; junction bases left unmatched: 4. In germline, CDR1 is MNHNS, CDR2 SASEGT. The CDR3 extends over 14 amino acids. The CDR3 sequence: CASSETGQGQPQHF. DNA for the CDR3: TGTGCCAGCAGTGAAACAGGACAGGGACAGCCCCAGCATTTT.

This clonotype came up a few times. The chain links TRBV9 to TRBJ1-2; TRBD1 matches at 8 bases. CDR1 is SGDLS, CDR2 YYNGEE, per germline. Losses at the gene ends were 5 bases for V and 4 bases for J; bases not matched to a gene: 10. The CDR3 is 15 residues long. The chain's CDR3 is CASSETGAGSYGYTF. DNA of the CDR3: TGTGCCAGCAGTGAGACAGGGGCTGGGTCCTATGGCTACACCTTC. The full variable domain, with the rest looked up from reference TRBV9 and TRBJ1-2, is DSGVTQTPKHLITATGQRVTLRCSPRSGDLSVYWYQQSLDQGLQFLIQYYNGEERAKGNILERFSAQQFPDLHSELNLSSLELGDSALYFCASSETGAGSYGYTFGSGTRLTVV.

There are many counts of this clonotype. This chain uses TRBV19 with TRBJ1-5; 8 nucleotides agree with TRBD1. Germline V gene data show CDR1 as LNHDA and CDR2 as SQIVND (reference sequence). The CDR3 contains 14 residues. V lost 3 bases to trimming and J lost 11 bases; unmatched junction nucleotides: 9. CDR3 region: CASSIGQGGTSQHF. Here the CDR3 DNA reads TGTGCCAGTAGTATCGGACAGGGAGGAACGTCCCAGCATTTT.

This clonotype was counted a few times. The CDR3 here is CASRKGTQGWNTEAFF. CDR3 sequence (DNA): TGTGCCAGCCGTAAAGGTACCCAGGGGTGGAACACTGAAGCTTTCTTT. V gene TRBV25-1 combines with J gene TRBJ1-1; a weak D match, TRBD1 (6 bases). Trimming pared 8 bases from V and 1 base from J, leaving 20 bases between. Germline V lookup: CDR1 MGHDK, CDR2 SYGVNS. The CDR3 spans 16 residues. The complete variable domain, with remaining parts taken from reference TRBV25-1 and TRBJ1-1, reads EADIYQTPRYLVIGTGKKITLECSQTMGHDKMYWYQQDPGMELHLIHYSYGVNSTEKGDLSSESTVSRIRTEHFPLTLESARPSHTSQYLCASRKGTQGWNTEAFFGQGTRLTVV.

The chain employs TRBV12-5 and TRBJ2-7, with TRBD1 identical over 7 bases. Germline CDR1 and CDR2: LGHNT and FRNRAP. After removal of 1 base from V and 2 bases from J, the junction contained 5 bases not matched to a gene. The CDR3 length is 15 residues. CDR3 loop: CASGLGGQPAYEQYF. CDR3 bases: TGTGCTAGTGGTTTGGGGGGACAGCCCGCCTACGAGCAGTACTTC.

This clonotype was observed a few times. This chain links TRBV6-2 or TRBV6-3 with TRBJ2-6, with 9 positions matching TRBD1. The germline gives CDR1 MNHEY, CDR2 SVGEGT. The CDR3 length is 20 residues. The trim removed 2 bases at V and 0 bases at J, leaving 11 bases unmatched. The CDR3 loop reads CASSYGGDREHLSGANVLTF. CDR3 nucleotide sequence: TGTGCCAGCAGTTACGGTGGGGACAGGGAGCACCTCTCTGGGGCCAACGTCCTGACTTTC.

This chain joins TRBV6-6 and TRBJ1-2, with a possible D match to TRBD1 (5 bases). Germline assignment: CDR1 MNHNY and CDR2 SVGAGI (reference sequence). V lost 2 bases and J 2 bases, leaving 12 bases between the germline ends. The CDR3 contains 15 residues. DNA of the CDR3: TGTGCCAGCAGTTACGGAGACAGTGGGAACTATGGCTACACCTTC. Protein sequence: CASSYGDSGNYGYTF.

This clonotype showed up just a few times. The genes are TRBV7-6 and TRBJ1-1, with a tentative D call TRBD1 (5 bases). Germline V gene data show CDR1 as SGHVS and CDR2 as FNYEAQ. CDR3 length equals 15 residues. Trimming took off 0 bases at V and 5 bases at J, with 13 bases between the two ends. CDR3 bases: TGTGCCAGCAGCTTAGCGGTGAGTGGGGGGACTGAAGCTTTCTTT. This codes for CASSLAVSGGTEAFF. The variable domain in full, with the rest retrieved from reference TRBV7-6 and TRBJ1-1, is GAGVSQSPRYKVTKRGQDVALRCDPISGHVSLYWYRQALGQGPEFLTYFNYEAQQDKSGLPNDRFSAERPEGSISTLTIQRTEQRDSAMYRCASSLAVSGGTEAFFGQGTRLTVV.

This clonotype was counted between two and nine times. The rearrangement uses TRBV27 and TRBJ1-5, with a possible D match to TRBD1 (6 bases). Trimming left V 3 bases short and J 7 bases short, with 16 bases between. The length of the CDR3 is 15 residues. The germline V gene has CDR1 MNHEY and CDR2 SMNVEV (reference sequence). The CDR3 sequence: CASSLEWGAGQPQHF. The CDR3 DNA sequence: TGTGCCAGCAGTTTGGAATGGGGGGCCGGGCAGCCCCAGCATTTT.

J is TRBJ2-2 and V is TRBV6-1, with TRBD1 matching 9 bases. The length of the CDR3 is 14 residues. CDR1 and CDR2 from the germline V gene are MNHNS and SASEGT. The V and J ends lost 4 bases and 7 bases, in that order; junction bases with no gene match: 4. CDR3: CASSGDRAGGELFF. The CDR3, as DNA: TGTGCCAGCAGTGGGGACAGGGCCGGCGGGGAGCTGTTTTTT.

The rearrangement joins TRBV20-1 to TRBJ1-5, with D perhaps TRBD1 (5 bases). The CDR3 is made up of 13 amino acids. V was pared by 1 base and J by 6 bases, with 10 bases between. CDR1 is DFQATT and CDR2 is SNEGSKA in the germline V gene (reference sequence). CDR3 sequence reads: CSARGGGAQPQHF. The DNA for the CDR3 is TGCAGTGCTAGAGGGGGGGGTGCTCAGCCCCAGCATTTT.

The rearrangement uses TRBV12-3 or TRBV12-4 and TRBJ2-1, with D possibly matching TRBD2 (7 bases). Trimming shortened V by 6 bases and J by 10 bases, and 19 bases separated the two germline ends. This CDR3 contains 14 residues. CDR3 residues: CASRGGGLVGEQFF. In nucleotides, the CDR3 is TGTGCCAGCAGGGGGGGGGGGCTGGTTGGGGAGCAGTTCTTC.

This clonotype has only a few counts. The J gene is TRBJ2-2, the V gene TRBV20-1; D is unclear. CDR3 length: 13 residues. Trimming pared 7 bases from V and 6 bases from J, leaving 15 bases between. Germline V gene lookup returns CDR1 DFQATT and CDR2 SNEGSKA (reference sequence). The CDR3, as DNA: TGCAGTGTTACATCCAGAAGGGCCGGGGAGCTGTTTTTT. Protein product: CSVTSRRAGELFF.